The next 2 T cell receptor beta chains were all read from a single sample in a study of cytomegalovirus exposure and HLA in healthy donors (dated by TCRdb to between 2016 and 2019). The library was obtained by the immunoSEQ multiplex PCR assay. In TCRdb, the immuneACCESS table is reduced to in-frame sequences with V and J assigned. These tables do not hold every clone; where another copy was compared, an unresolved V gene accounts for under half, and the others remain unexplained. The sample table contains 180,000 or so clones; only one count was recorded for approximately 89% of them. The ten largest clonotypes hold about 7.7% of the sample. The sequenced material came from PBMCs. The origin of the receptors is a man aged 25 to 45 in good health and CMV-seropositive.

This clone has just one count. The chain joins TRBV20-1 to TRBJ2-5, with D unclear. The CDR3 consists of 11 residues. Germline CDR1 and CDR2: DFQATT and SNEGSKA (reference sequence). Trimming removed 3 bases from V and 2 bases from J, with 4 bases in between. The CDR3 sequence is CSASEQETQYF. CDR3 coding DNA: TGCAGTGCTAGTGAACAAGAGACCCAGTACTTC.

The chain combines TRBV28 with TRBJ1-5; D is unclear. Trimming stripped 7 bases from V and 2 bases from J, with 24 bases between. This CDR3 contains 18 residues. Germline values: CDR1 MDHEN, CDR2 SYDVKM. The CDR3 protein is CASTNKLWEGLGNQPQHF. CDR3 nucleotides: TGTGCCAGCACCAATAAACTCTGGGAAGGGCTAGGCAATCAGCCCCAGCATTTT.